This is a list of T cell receptor beta chains from one sample in a study of post-analysis software for immune sequencing data. TCRdb used MiXCR to reprocess the PCR reads, holding one entry per CDR3 protein. The sample yields hundreds of thousands of distinct CDR3 sequences, roughly 30% seen once. Sequenced: blood. The receptors originated from a girl aged 5 to 17 with multiple sclerosis. Both conserved end residues are part of each CDR3.

CATRNTGELFF	TRBV27
CASSLAVGHGYTF	TRBV7-9
CASRKRAGPTDTQYF	TRBV2
CASSLGALSGSTIYF	TRBV28
CASNLGLARGAREQFF	TRBV27
CASSLGSGNTEQFF	TRBV7-2
CVSRNPRRRGPDEQFF	TRBV28
CASSSDRENTEAFF	TRBV19
CASRDRLAGEQFF	TRBV6-4
CSACRLAGSNEQFF	TRBV20-1
CASSAQGLVSNEQFF	TRBV9
CATSRTSGTRSRETQYF	TRBV15